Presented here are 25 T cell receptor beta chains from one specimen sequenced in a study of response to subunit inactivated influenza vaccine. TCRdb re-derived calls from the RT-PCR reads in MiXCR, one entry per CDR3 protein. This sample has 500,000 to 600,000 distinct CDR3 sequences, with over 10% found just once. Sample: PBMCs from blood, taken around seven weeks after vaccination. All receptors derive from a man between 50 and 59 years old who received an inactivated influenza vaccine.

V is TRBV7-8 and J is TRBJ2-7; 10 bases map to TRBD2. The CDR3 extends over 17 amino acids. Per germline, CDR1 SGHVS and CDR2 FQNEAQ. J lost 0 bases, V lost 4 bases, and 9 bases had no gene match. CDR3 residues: CASSSGWASGSSYEQYF. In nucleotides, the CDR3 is TGTGCCAGCAGCTCCGGTTGGGCTAGCGGGAGCTCCTACGAGCAGTACTTC.

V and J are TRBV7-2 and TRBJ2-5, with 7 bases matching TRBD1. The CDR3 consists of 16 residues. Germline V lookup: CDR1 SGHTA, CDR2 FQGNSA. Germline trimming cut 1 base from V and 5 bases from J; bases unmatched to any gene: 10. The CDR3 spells CASSLVLGRGSETQYF. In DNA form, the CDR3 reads TGTGCCAGCAGCTTAGTTCTGGGCAGGGGGAGTGAGACCCAGTACTTC.

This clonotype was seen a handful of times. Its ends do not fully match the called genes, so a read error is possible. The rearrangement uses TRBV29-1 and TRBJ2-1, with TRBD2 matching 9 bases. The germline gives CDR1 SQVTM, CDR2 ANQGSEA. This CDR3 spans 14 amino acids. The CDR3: CSVGGRASHNEQFF. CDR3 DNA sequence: TGCAGCGTCGGCGGGAGGGCCTCCCACAATGAGCAGTTCTTC.

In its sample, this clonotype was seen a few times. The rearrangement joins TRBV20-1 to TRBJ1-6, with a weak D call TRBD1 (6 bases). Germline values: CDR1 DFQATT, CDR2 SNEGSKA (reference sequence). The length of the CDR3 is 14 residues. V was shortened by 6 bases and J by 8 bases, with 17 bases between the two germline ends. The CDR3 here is CSARRQVKDSPLHF. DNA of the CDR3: TGCAGTGCGAGGAGACAGGTTAAGGATTCACCCCTCCACTTT.

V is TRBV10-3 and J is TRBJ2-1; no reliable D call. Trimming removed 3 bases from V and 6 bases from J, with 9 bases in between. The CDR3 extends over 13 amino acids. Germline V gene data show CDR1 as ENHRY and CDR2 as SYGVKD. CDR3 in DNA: TGTGCCATCAGTGACCCGCCGCCCAATGAGCAGTTCTTC. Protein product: CAISDPPPNEQFF.

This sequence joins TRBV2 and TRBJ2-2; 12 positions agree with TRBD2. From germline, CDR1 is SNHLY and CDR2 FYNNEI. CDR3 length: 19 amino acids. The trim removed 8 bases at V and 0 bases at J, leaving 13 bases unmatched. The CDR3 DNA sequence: TGTGCCAGCTGTGCGCTACTAGCGGGGGGACGTGCGAACACCGGGGAGCTGTTTTTT. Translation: CASCALLAGGRANTGELFF.

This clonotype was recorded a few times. The CDR3 reads CASSQDMGRETQYF. In DNA, the CDR3 is TGCGCCAGCAGCCAAGATATGGGGCGTGAGACCCAGTACTTC. The chain couples TRBV4-3 to TRBJ2-5; D perhaps matches TRBD1 (5 bases). The germline V and J ends were trimmed by 0 bases and 5 bases, with 10 bases remaining between them. This CDR3 region has 14 residues. Germline V gives CDR1 LGHNA, CDR2 YSLEER.

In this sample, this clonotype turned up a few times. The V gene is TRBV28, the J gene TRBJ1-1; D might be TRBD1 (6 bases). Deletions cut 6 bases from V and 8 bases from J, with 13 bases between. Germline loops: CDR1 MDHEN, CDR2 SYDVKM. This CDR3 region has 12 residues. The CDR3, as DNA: TGTGCCAGCAGCGGACAGCCTTCCGAAGCTTTCTTT. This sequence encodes CASSGQPSEAFF.

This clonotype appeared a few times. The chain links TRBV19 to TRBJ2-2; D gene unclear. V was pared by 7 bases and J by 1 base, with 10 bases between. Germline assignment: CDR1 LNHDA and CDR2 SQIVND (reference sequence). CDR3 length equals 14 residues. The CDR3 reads CASINGRNTGELFF. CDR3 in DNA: TGTGCCAGTATAAACGGCAGGAACACCGGGGAGCTGTTTTTT. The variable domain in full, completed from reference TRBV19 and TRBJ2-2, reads DGGITQSPKYLFRKEGQNVTLSCEQNLNHDAMYWYRQDPGQGLRLIYYSQIVNDFQKGDIAEGYSVSREKKESFPLTVTSAQKNPTAFYLCASINGRNTGELFFGEGSRLTVL.

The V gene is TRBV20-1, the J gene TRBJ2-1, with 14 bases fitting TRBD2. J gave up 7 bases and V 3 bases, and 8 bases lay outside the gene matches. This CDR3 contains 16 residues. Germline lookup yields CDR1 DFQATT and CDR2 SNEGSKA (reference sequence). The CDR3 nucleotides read TGCAGTGCTAGCGGGACTAGCGGGAGATCCGCGAATGAGCAGTTCTTC. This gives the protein CSASGTSGRSANEQFF.

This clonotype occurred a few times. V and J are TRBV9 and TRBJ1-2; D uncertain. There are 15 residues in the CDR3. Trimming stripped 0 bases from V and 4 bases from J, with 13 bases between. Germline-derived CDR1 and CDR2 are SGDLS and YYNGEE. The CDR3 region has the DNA TGTGCCAGCAGCGTAGGAACAGCCTCGACCTATGGCTACACCTTC. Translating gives CASSVGTASTYGYTF.

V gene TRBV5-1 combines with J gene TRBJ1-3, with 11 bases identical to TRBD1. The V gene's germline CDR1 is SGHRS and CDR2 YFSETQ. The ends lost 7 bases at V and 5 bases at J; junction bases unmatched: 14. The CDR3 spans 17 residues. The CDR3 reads CASPLGQGALGRNTIYF. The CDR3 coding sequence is TGCGCCAGCCCCCTAGGACAGGGGGCATTGGGTAGAAACACCATATATTTT.

DNA for the CDR3: TGTGCCAGCAGCCAAGGAATCTTCGGCTACACCTTC. Encoded protein: CASSQGIFGYTF. This chain uses TRBV14 with TRBJ1-2; no clear D gene. CDR1 is SGHDN, CDR2 FVKESK, per germline. The CDR3 covers 12 residues. V lost 1 base, J lost 8 bases, and 8 bases lay in between.

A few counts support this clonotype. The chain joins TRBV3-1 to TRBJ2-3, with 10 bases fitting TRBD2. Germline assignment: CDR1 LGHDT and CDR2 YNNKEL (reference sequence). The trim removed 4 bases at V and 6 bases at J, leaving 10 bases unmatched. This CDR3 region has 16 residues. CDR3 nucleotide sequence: TGTGCCAGCAGCCTAAGCTTGGCTAGCGGGAGCGATACGCAGTATTTT. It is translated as CASSLSLASGSDTQYF.

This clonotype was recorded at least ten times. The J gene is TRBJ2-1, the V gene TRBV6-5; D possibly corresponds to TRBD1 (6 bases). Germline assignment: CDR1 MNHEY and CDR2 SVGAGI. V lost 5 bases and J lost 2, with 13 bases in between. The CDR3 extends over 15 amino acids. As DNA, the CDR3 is TGTGCCAGCAGTCCCCCCGGGACACCCTACAATGAGCAGTTCTTC. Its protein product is CASSPPGTPYNEQFF.

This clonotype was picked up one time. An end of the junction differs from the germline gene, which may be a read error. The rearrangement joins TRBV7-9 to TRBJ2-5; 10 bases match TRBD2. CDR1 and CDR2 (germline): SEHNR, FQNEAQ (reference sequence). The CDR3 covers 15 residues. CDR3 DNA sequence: TGTGCCAGCTGCTTTATAGCGGGGGGACAAGAGACCCAGTACTTC. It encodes CASCFIAGGQETQYF.

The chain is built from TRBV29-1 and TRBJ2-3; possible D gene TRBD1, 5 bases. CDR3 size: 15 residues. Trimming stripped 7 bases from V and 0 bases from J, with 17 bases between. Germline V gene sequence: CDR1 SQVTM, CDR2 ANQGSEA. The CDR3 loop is CSATAGQTSTDTQYF. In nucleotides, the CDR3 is TGCAGCGCGACCGCCGGACAAACTAGCACAGATACGCAGTATTTT.

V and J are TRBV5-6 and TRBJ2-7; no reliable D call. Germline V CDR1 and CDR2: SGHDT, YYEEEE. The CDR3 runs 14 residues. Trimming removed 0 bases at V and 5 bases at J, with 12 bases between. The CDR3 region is CASSLAGSIHEQYF. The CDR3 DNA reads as TGTGCCAGCAGCTTGGCCGGAAGTATCCACGAGCAGTACTTC.

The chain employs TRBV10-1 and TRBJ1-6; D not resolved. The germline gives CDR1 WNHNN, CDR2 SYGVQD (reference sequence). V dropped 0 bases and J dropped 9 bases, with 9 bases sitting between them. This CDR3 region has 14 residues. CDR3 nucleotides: TGCGCCAGCAGTGAGTCCCCAATCGGTTCACCCCTCCACTTT. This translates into CASSESPIGSPLHF.

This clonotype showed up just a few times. The DNA of the CDR3 is TGCAGTGCTAGAGACTGGGCGGGGAGCTCCGGAGAGACCCAGTACTTC. Encoded protein: CSARDWAGSSGETQYF. The gene calls are TRBV20-1 and TRBJ2-5; D perhaps matches TRBD2 (6 bases). The CDR3 runs 16 residues. V lost 0 bases to trimming and J lost 4 bases, with 18 bases between them. Germline CDR1 DFQATT, CDR2 SNEGSKA (reference sequence).

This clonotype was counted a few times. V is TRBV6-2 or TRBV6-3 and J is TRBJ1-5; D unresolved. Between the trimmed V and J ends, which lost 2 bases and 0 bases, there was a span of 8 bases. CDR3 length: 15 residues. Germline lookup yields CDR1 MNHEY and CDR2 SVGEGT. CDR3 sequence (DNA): TGTGCCAGCAGTTACCCTCAGAATAGCAATCAGCCCCAGCATTTT. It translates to CASSYPQNSNQPQHF.

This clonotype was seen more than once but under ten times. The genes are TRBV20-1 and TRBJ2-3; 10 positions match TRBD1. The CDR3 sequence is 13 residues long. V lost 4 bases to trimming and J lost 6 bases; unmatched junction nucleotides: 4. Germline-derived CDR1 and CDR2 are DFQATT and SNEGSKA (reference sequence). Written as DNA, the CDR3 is TGCAGTGCTACGGGACAGGGGTGGGATACGCAGTATTTT. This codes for CSATGQGWDTQYF.

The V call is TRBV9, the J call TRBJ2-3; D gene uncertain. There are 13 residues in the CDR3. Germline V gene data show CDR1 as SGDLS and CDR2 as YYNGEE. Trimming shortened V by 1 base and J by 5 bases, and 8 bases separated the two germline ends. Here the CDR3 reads CASSVFGEDTQYF. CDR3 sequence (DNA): TGTGCCAGCAGCGTATTTGGGGAAGATACGCAGTATTTT.

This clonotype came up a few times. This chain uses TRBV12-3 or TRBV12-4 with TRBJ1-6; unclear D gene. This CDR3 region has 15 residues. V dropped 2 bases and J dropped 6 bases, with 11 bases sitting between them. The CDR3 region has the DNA TGTGCCAGCAGTTTATTCTCCGGTCCTAATTCACCCCTCCACTTT. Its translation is CASSLFSGPNSPLHF.

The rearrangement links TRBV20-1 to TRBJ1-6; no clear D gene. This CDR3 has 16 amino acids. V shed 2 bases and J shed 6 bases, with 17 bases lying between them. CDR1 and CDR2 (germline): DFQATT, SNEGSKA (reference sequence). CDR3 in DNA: TGCAGTGCTAGATCCCCAGGTCTTCCGGCTAATTCACCCCTCCACTTT. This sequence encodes CSARSPGLPANSPLHF.